This T cell receptor beta chain was identified during a study of T cells in Graves' hyperthyroidism and ophthalmopathy. From germline, CDR1 is SGHDN and CDR2 FVKESK. The CDR3 loop spans 15 amino acids. V lost 5 bases, J lost 4 bases, and 9 bases stayed unmatched. The study's findings and limits: Before onset, ophthalmopathy was predicted by the model a median around 6.5 months earlier. In blood, most of the thyroid clonotypes expanded above 0.001 were also present. Ophthalmopathy cases were set apart from stable hyperthyroidism by a 13 V-J model.

Amplified TCR beta CDR3 regions came from RNA transcripts. The HTBI primer set served for first-round RT-PCR of the TCR CDR3. TCRdb used MiXCR to reprocess the multiplex PCR reads, holding one entry per CDR3 protein. This sample has over 650,000 distinct CDR3 sequences, with less than 45% found just once. Only a few counts were recorded for this clonotype. Its target is not known. Uncontrolled infections, other autoimmune diseases, pregnancy or lactation led to exclusion of patients. The V gene is TRBV14, the J gene TRBJ2-7; 9 bases match TRBD2. This TCR came from an adult man with Graves' disease, either hyperthyroidism or ophthalmopathy (not recorded which). Sequenced material: peripheral blood or thyroid tissue (not recorded which). CDR3 in DNA: TGTGCCAGCAGCTCCGAGGGACTAGCACATTACGAGCAGTACTTC. This sequence encodes CASSSEGLAHYEQYF.